The 28 T cell receptor beta chains below were found in one sample sequenced in a study of blood T cell repertoires in COVID-19. TCRdb keeps only in-frame clones here, not all; method: immunoSEQ multiplex PCR. The sample lists over 200,000 clones, about 88% seen once, with roughly 0.69% in the top ten. Source material: peripheral blood. The receptors derive from a man in his forties with acute or convalescent COVID-19.

The gene calls are TRBV19 and TRBJ2-5, with TRBD2 as a possible D gene (6 bases). The germline V and J ends were trimmed by 3 bases and 2 bases, with 16 bases remaining between them. The CDR3 spans 16 residues. CDR1 is LNHDA and CDR2 is SQIVND in the germline V gene (reference sequence). This chain's CDR3 is CASSIAHLSGQETQYF. The CDR3 DNA sequence: TGTGCCAGTAGTATCGCCCATTTAAGCGGGCAAGAGACCCAGTACTTC.

The chain has TRBV14 and TRBJ1-6; D is uncertain. There are 13 residues in the CDR3. V lost 1 base and J 7 bases, leaving 5 bases between the germline ends. Germline CDR1 is SGHDN and CDR2 is FVKESK. The CDR3 region is CASSQVENSPLHF. DNA for the CDR3: TGTGCCAGCAGCCAAGTCGAGAATTCACCCCTCCACTTT.

The chain couples TRBV18 to TRBJ1-3; 8 bases match TRBD1. CDR1 is KGHSH, CDR2 LQKENI, per germline. The CDR3 is 16 residues long. V lost 3 bases, J lost 4 bases, and 8 bases stayed unmatched. CDR3 sequence: CASSPLGQDGGNTIYF. Written as DNA, the CDR3 is TGTGCCAGCTCACCCTTGGGACAGGACGGGGGAAACACCATATATTTT.

The chain uses TRBV7-6 and TRBJ2-7, with 14 bases fitting TRBD2. This CDR3 spans 22 amino acids. J was trimmed by 3 bases and V by 1 base; bases with no gene match: 20. Germline-derived CDR1 and CDR2 are SGHVS and FNYEAQ. The CDR3 bases are TGTGCCAGCAGCTTAGGTAGTCCTTCCCTTGGACTAGCGGGAGGAGCCGACTACGAGCAGTACTTC. This translates into CASSLGSPSLGLAGGADYEQYF.

The rearrangement joins TRBV6-2 or TRBV6-3 to TRBJ2-3; a possible D gene is TRBD1 (5 bases). V gave up 5 bases and J gave up 6 bases, with 18 bases separating them. Germline V gene data show CDR1 as MNHEY and CDR2 as SVGEGT. This CDR3 is 15 amino acids long. CDR3 DNA: TGTGCCAGCAGTACGCCCCCAGGGTGGGTCGATACGCAGTATTTT. This sequence encodes CASSTPPGWVDTQYF.

This clone has only one observation. This chain links TRBV13 with TRBJ1-2, with TRBD1 identical over 8 bases. Germline CDR1 and CDR2: PRHDT and FYEKMQ (reference sequence). The length of the CDR3 is 14 residues. The V and J ends lost 5 bases and 6 bases, in that order; junction bases with no gene match: 8. The DNA for the CDR3 is TGTGCCAGCAGCCCCCGCAGGGGGCGGAATGGCTACACCTTC. Translation gives CASSPRRGRNGYTF.

This clone was recorded a few times. The rearrangement joins TRBV9 to TRBJ1-5, with unresolved D. V gave up 2 bases and J gave up 4 bases, with 7 bases separating them. Germline V lookup: CDR1 SGDLS, CDR2 YYNGEE. CDR3 length: 13 residues. CDR3 coding DNA: TGTGCCAGCAGCGTCACACCTAATCAGCCCCAGCATTTT. It yields the protein CASSVTPNQPQHF. Full variable domain (outside the CDR3, taken from reference TRBV9 and TRBJ1-5): DSGVTQTPKHLITATGQRVTLRCSPRSGDLSVYWYQQSLDQGLQFLIQYYNGEERAKGNILERFSAQQFPDLHSELNLSSLELGDSALYFCASSVTPNQPQHFGDGTRLSIL.

The chain links TRBV7-6 to TRBJ2-3, with TRBD2 matching 8 bases. J was trimmed by 6 bases and V by 0 bases; bases with no gene match: 8. Germline V gives CDR1 SGHVS, CDR2 FNYEAQ. The CDR3 is 16 amino acids. DNA for the CDR3: TGTGCCAGCAGCTTAGCGGCGGGGGGCGGCGGCGATACGCAGTATTTT. It is translated as CASSLAAGGGGDTQYF.

As for this clone: This same CDR3 is encoded by further DNA sequences in the sample. J is TRBJ1-2 and V is TRBV5-5, with D tentatively TRBD1 (5 bases). The CDR3 is 13 residues long. Trimming removed 3 bases from V and 3 bases from J, with 9 bases in between. CDR1 and CDR2 (germline): SGHKS, YYEKEE (reference sequence). The CDR3 DNA reads as TGTGCCAGCAGCTCCACAGGAGACTATGGCTACACCTTC. This encodes CASSSTGDYGYTF. The entire variable domain, with the rest obtained from reference TRBV5-5 and TRBJ1-2, is as follows: DAGVTQSPTHLIKTRGQQVTLRCSPISGHKSVSWYQQVLGQGPQFIFQYYEKEERGRGNFPDRFSARQFPNYSSELNVNALLLGDSALYLCASSSTGDYGYTFGSGTRLTVV.

This clone appeared a few times. This rearrangement joins TRBV4-1 to TRBJ2-3, with 7 bases aligning to TRBD2. The germline CDR1 and CDR2 sequences are MGHRA and YSYEKL. This CDR3 has 16 amino acids. The V gene end was trimmed by 0 bases and the J gene end by 1 base; junction bases not matched to a gene: 4. CDR3 nucleotide sequence: TGCGCCAGCAGCCAAGATGAGGCGGGGGGCACAGATACGCAGTATTTT. Encoded protein: CASSQDEAGGTDTQYF.

V usage is TRBV6-5 and J usage is TRBJ2-3, with TRBD2 matching 13 bases. This CDR3 contains 16 residues. V lost 2 bases, J lost 5 bases, and 4 bases stayed unmatched. Germline lookup yields CDR1 MNHEY and CDR2 SVGAGI. The CDR3 nucleotides read TGTGCCAGCAGTTACGCCGGGACTAGCGGGAAAGATACGCAGTATTTT. Protein product: CASSYAGTSGKDTQYF.

This chain links TRBV6-5 with TRBJ1-1, with TRBD1 matching over 7 bases. The germline V gene has CDR1 MNHEY and CDR2 SVGAGI. The length of the CDR3 is 13 residues. Trimming took 7 bases from V and 3 from J; bases not matched to a gene: 5. CDR3 loop: CASKTGADTEAFF. The CDR3, as DNA: TGTGCCAGCAAAACAGGGGCTGACACTGAAGCTTTCTTT.

The rearrangement uses TRBV30 and TRBJ1-4, with D possibly matching TRBD1 (6 bases). V lost 4 bases and J 3 bases, leaving 9 bases between the germline ends. The germline V gene has CDR1 GTSNPN and CDR2 SVGIG (reference sequence). This CDR3 contains 13 residues. The DNA of the CDR3 is TGTGCCTGGAATGCAGGGGCTAATGAAAAACTGTTTTTT. Translating gives CAWNAGANEKLFF.

This clone was seen a few times. The V gene is TRBV3-1 (or the pseudogene TRBV3-2), the J gene TRBJ2-7; TRBD1 matches 10 bases. The ends lost 10 bases at V and 4 bases at J; junction bases unmatched: 4. CDR1 and CDR2 from the germline V gene are LGHDT and YNNKEL (reference sequence). CDR3 length equals 12 residues. The CDR3 region has the DNA TGTGCCACCGGGACAGGGGTATACGAGCAGTACTTC. Translation gives CATGTGVYEQYF.

The genes are TRBV2 and TRBJ1-5, with a tentative D call TRBD1 (6 bases). The germline V and J ends were trimmed by 8 bases and 4 bases, with 9 bases remaining between them. The CDR3 has 12 residues. Looked up from germline, CDR1 is SNHLY and CDR2 is FYNNEI. CDR3: CASRDTNQPQHF. The CDR3 coding sequence is TGTGCCAGCCGGGACACGAATCAGCCCCAGCATTTT.

The CDR3 sequence: CAWSARYKQYF. In nucleotides, the CDR3 is TGTGCCTGGAGCGCTCGGTATAAGCAGTACTTC. The rearrangement joins TRBV30 to TRBJ2-7; D not resolved. CDR3 length: 11 residues. V was shortened by 3 bases and J by 8 bases, with 11 bases between the two germline ends. Germline CDR1 reads GTSNPN; CDR2 reads SVGIG (reference sequence).

This chain connects TRBV18 to TRBJ2-7; no clear D. Trimming removed 2 bases at V and 6 bases at J, with 14 bases between. Germline V gene lookup returns CDR1 KGHSH and CDR2 LQKENI. The CDR3 runs to 14 residues. The CDR3 sequence is CASSPDTGDLEQYF. The CDR3 DNA reads as TGTGCCAGCTCACCAGACACCGGCGACCTCGAGCAGTACTTC.

The chain joins TRBV30 to TRBJ2-3, with TRBD1 matching over 7 bases. J gave up 2 bases and V 3 bases, and 5 bases lay outside the gene matches. Germline CDR1 is GTSNPN and CDR2 is SVGIG (reference sequence). CDR3 length equals 14 residues. The CDR3 region has the DNA TGTGCCTGGAGCCGGGACAGCTCCACAGATACGCAGTATTTT. Translated: CAWSRDSSTDTQYF.

Turning to this clone: Different DNA sequences within this sample yield the same CDR3. The chain joins TRBV18 to TRBJ2-7; tentative D call: TRBD1 (5 bases). This CDR3 is built from 15 residues. The V and J ends lost 0 bases and 0 bases respectively, with 9 bases between them. From germline, CDR1 is KGHSH and CDR2 LQKENI. The CDR3 DNA sequence: TGTGCCAGCTCACCACCAGGGGCCTCCTCCTACGAGCAGTACTTC. Translating it yields CASSPPGASSYEQYF.

As DNA, the CDR3 is TGTGCCAGCACCCCGCTAGACGTTTTTGGCGAGCAGTACTTC. Amino acid sequence: CASTPLDVFGEQYF. The chain is built from TRBV14 and TRBJ2-7, with D unclear. The V gene lost 7 bases and the J gene lost 6 bases, with 19 bases spanning the gap. Germline V CDR1 and CDR2: SGHDN, FVKESK. This CDR3 comprises 14 residues.

The chain employs TRBV2 and TRBJ1-5, with D perhaps matching TRBD1 (5 bases). With 7 bases removed from V and 7 bases from J, the gap between germline ends came to 14 bases. The CDR3 contains 13 residues. Germline loops: CDR1 SNHLY, CDR2 FYNNEI. The CDR3 is CASTGTPSQPQHF. The CDR3 DNA follows: TGTGCCAGCACCGGGACTCCCAGCCAGCCCCAGCATTTT.

The chain combines TRBV28 with TRBJ1-2, with 7 bases fitting TRBD1. The germline V gene has CDR1 MDHEN and CDR2 SYDVKM. CDR3 length equals 15 residues. Trimming took 9 bases from V and 4 from J; bases not matched to a gene: 14. The CDR3 DNA is TGTGCCAGTACAGGGTCAGGGGGGTACGGCTATGGCTACACCTTC. Residues: CASTGSGGYGYGYTF.

The chain is built from TRBV3-1 (or the pseudogene TRBV3-2) and TRBJ2-1; 13 nucleotides line up with TRBD2. Losses at the gene ends were 4 bases for V and 11 bases for J; bases not matched to a gene: 8. The CDR3 is 15 amino acids. Germline CDR1 and CDR2: LGHDT and YNNKEL (reference sequence). CDR3 nucleotides: TGTGCCAGCAGCCCCTGGGAGGGACTAGCGGGGCAGCAGTTCTTC. It encodes CASSPWEGLAGQQFF.

This clone was detected only once. V is TRBV29-1 and J is TRBJ1-2; 9 bases match TRBD1. CDR3 length equals 13 residues. The V gene's germline CDR1 is SQVTM and CDR2 ANQGSEA. V trimming: 7 bases; J trimming: 8 bases; junction bases outside the gene matches: 11. CDR3 residues: CSANLGTGWGYTF. The CDR3 bases are TGCAGCGCCAACTTAGGGACAGGGTGGGGCTACACCTTC.

The chain has TRBV10-2 and TRBJ2-3; TRBD2 aligns across 13 bases. After removal of 6 bases from V and 7 bases from J, the junction contained 7 bases not matched to a gene. The length of the CDR3 is 15 residues. The germline V gene encodes CDR1 WSHSY and CDR2 SAAADI. CDR3 loop: CASRVGLAGPYTQYF. CDR3 sequence (DNA): TGCGCCAGCAGGGTGGGACTAGCGGGGCCCTATACGCAGTATTTT.

J is TRBJ1-1 and V is TRBV13, with D perhaps TRBD1 (5 bases). This CDR3 is 14 amino acids long. The V end was cut by 5 bases, the J end by 4 bases, with 14 bases between. The germline CDR1 and CDR2 sequences are PRHDT and FYEKMQ (reference sequence). Written as DNA, the CDR3 is TGTGCCAGCAGCCCACCTTCGGGGGGCACTGAAGCTTTCTTT. Amino acid sequence: CASSPPSGGTEAFF.

The chain links TRBV3-1 (or the pseudogene TRBV3-2) to TRBJ2-5; a weak D match, TRBD2 (7 bases). Germline V lookup: CDR1 LGHDT, CDR2 YNNKEL (reference sequence). Trimming cost V 1 base and J 4 bases, with 10 bases left between them. The length of the CDR3 is 14 residues. The CDR3 loop reads CASSQGRGLETQYF. CDR3 sequence (DNA): TGTGCCAGCAGCCAAGGGCGGGGGCTAGAGACCCAGTACTTC.

J is TRBJ2-7 and V is TRBV30; no clear D. The CDR3 is made up of 13 amino acids. CDR1 and CDR2 from the germline V gene are GTSNPN and SVGIG (reference sequence). The V end lost 4 bases, the J end lost 0 bases, and 10 bases lay between the germline ends. CDR3 loop: CAWTGRTSYEQYF. In DNA, the CDR3 is TGTGCCTGGACGGGTAGAACCTCCTACGAGCAGTACTTC. Based on the CDR3 plus reference TRBV30 and TRBJ2-7, the full variable domain is SQTIHQWPATLVQPVGSPLSLECTVEGTSNPNLYWYRQAAGRGLQLLFYSVGIGQISSEVPQNLSASRPQDRQFILSSKKLLLSDSGFYLCAWTGRTSYEQYFGPGTRLTVT.